A selection of T cell receptor beta chains follows, all from one sample in a study of cytomegalovirus exposure and HLA in healthy donors. Some clones are missing from TCRdb's copy, which holds only in-frame ones; the method was immunoSEQ multiplex PCR. This sample carries about 98,000 clones, roughly 70% of them seen once, and the ten largest clones take under 2.5%. The sequenced sample consisted of PBMCs. The receptors were sampled from a man aged 50 to 59 in good health and CMV-seronegative. CDR3s include the opening cysteine and the closing phenylalanine or tryptophan. A D gene is named only where the DNA matches it firmly. Clone size is given for some rows only: seen once, a few or many times, or a class if the clone is expanded.

TGTGCCAGCAACTCAGCGGGGGCCGAAGAATACAATGAGCAGTTCTTC	CASNSAGAEEYNEQFF	TRBD2	once	TRBV28	TRBJ2-1
TGTGCCAGCAGTGCGGGCAGAGAGGGAAACGAGCAGTACTTC	CASSAGREGNEQYF	-	-	TRBV6-1	TRBJ2-7
TGCAGCGTTGAAGAAGGACTGGGGAATGAAAAACTGTTTTTT	CSVEEGLGNEKLFF	-	-	TRBV29-1	TRBJ1-4
TGTGCCAGCCTGATAGGTAGCGGGCCCTACGAGCAGTTCTTC	CASLIGSGPYEQFF	-	-	TRBV12-1	TRBJ2-1
TGTGCCAGCGGACTAGCGGGGGGAACAGGGGAGACCCAGTACTTC	CASGLAGGTGETQYF	TRBD2	few	TRBV2	TRBJ2-5
TGTGCCAGTAGTACCCAGGGTACCAATCAGCCCCAGCATTTT	CASSTQGTNQPQHF	-	-	TRBV19	TRBJ1-5
TGTGCCAGCAGTTTAAAGCACGACTACGAGCAGTACTTC	CASSLKHDYEQYF	-	-	TRBV27	TRBJ2-7
TGTGCCAGCAGTATGAGGTCCCAAGAGACCCAGTACTTC	CASSMRSQETQYF	-	-	TRBV27	TRBJ2-5
TGTGCCAGCAGCGTAATGCCAGTCGCCCCCCAAGAGACCCAGTACTTC	CASSVMPVAPQETQYF	-	-	TRBV9	TRBJ2-5
TGTGCCAGCAGCTTCAGTTCCGGAGGCTCTCCGGCCAATCAGCCCCAGCATTTT	CASSFSSGGSPANQPQHF	-	-	TRBV7-2	TRBJ1-5
TGTGCCAGCAGTGGACACCCGGCTAATGAAAAACTGTTTTTT	CASSGHPANEKLFF	-	-	TRBV6-1	TRBJ1-4
TGTGCCACCAGCAGACAGACAGACTTCTATGAAAAACTGTTTTTT	CATSRQTDFYEKLFF	-	-	TRBV15	TRBJ1-4
TGCGCCAGCAGTCGCGGGGGTTCCGGGGAGCTGTTTTTT	CASSRGGSGELFF	TRBD2	-	TRBV10-1	TRBJ2-2
TGTGCCAGCAGTTTATTGGGCGGGGGTGATCACACCGGGGAGCTGTTTTTT	CASSLLGGGDHTGELFF	TRBD2	once	TRBV28	TRBJ2-2
TGTGCCAGCACCTCACCCGGGACTAGAGGTTGGGGTGAGCAGTTCTTC	CASTSPGTRGWGEQFF	TRBD2	-	TRBV5-4	TRBJ2-1
TGCAGCGTTGATTTCGGGACAGGGAACAATGAGCAGTTCTTC	CSVDFGTGNNEQFF	TRBD1	once	TRBV29-1	TRBJ2-1
TGTGCCAGCAGCACTGGGGGGGGGCGCGGATATGGCTACACCTTC	CASSTGGGRGYGYTF	-	-	TRBV5-6	TRBJ1-2
TGTGCCAGCAGCAGGATCTCCGGGACAGAAAATTCACCCCTCCACTTT	CASSRISGTENSPLHF	TRBD1	-	TRBV28	TRBJ1-6
TGTGCCAGCAGGGCCGAGGGTTTCGCCGAGCAGTACTTC	CASRAEGFAEQYF	-	-	TRBV6-1	TRBJ2-7
TGTGCCATCAGTCCCAGGACAGGGACAGATACGCAGTATTTT	CAISPRTGTDTQYF	TRBD1	once	TRBV10-3	TRBJ2-3
TGTGCCAGCAGCGTAGGACGCTTCGTCGGGGGGCCCTACAATGAGCAGTTCTTC	CASSVGRFVGGPYNEQFF	-	-	TRBV9	TRBJ2-1
TGTGCCAGTAACTACAGGGGTTACAATCAGCCCCAGCATTTT	CASNYRGYNQPQHF	TRBD1	-	TRBV19	TRBJ1-5
TGTGCCAGCAGCCGATCGGATGCGGCGAACACCGGGGAGCTGTTTTTT	CASSRSDAANTGELFF	-	once	TRBV4-2	TRBJ2-2
TGTGCCAGCAGCTTATCTATGAACACTGAAGCTTTCTTT	CASSLSMNTEAFF	-	few	TRBV7-3	TRBJ1-1
TGTGCCAGCAGTGTCCCGACAGGGCAATATGGCTACACCTTC	CASSVPTGQYGYTF	TRBD1	-	TRBV6-1	TRBJ1-2
TGTGCCAGCAGCTTAGTACAGGGGGAGACCTACGAGCAGTACTTC	CASSLVQGETYEQYF	TRBD1	few	TRBV13	TRBJ2-7
TGTGCCAGCAGTTCAGAGGGACAGGGCTTCACCTACGAGCAGTACTTC	CASSSEGQGFTYEQYF	TRBD1	-	TRBV6-5	TRBJ2-7
TGCGCCAGCAGCTTGACAGGGTATAACTATGGCTACACCTTC	CASSLTGYNYGYTF	-	-	TRBV5-1	TRBJ1-2
TGTGCCAGCAGCTTAGGATCCCTAGCGGAGCCCTACAATGAGCAGTTCTTC	CASSLGSLAEPYNEQFF	TRBD2	once	TRBV7-3	TRBJ2-1
TGTGCCAGCAGCTTCGGAGGGGGACTAGCGGCCGCTAGCACAGATACGCAGTATTTT	CASSFGGGLAAASTDTQYF	TRBD2	-	TRBV7-9	TRBJ2-3
TGTGCCAGCAGTTACATCCAAACCTACGAGCAGTACTTC	CASSYIQTYEQYF	-	-	TRBV6-6	TRBJ2-7
TGTGCCAGCAGCGCGACTAGCGGGAGCTACAATGAGCAGTTCTTC	CASSATSGSYNEQFF	TRBD2	-	TRBV9	TRBJ2-1
TGTGCCAGCAGCTTGGGACTGTACGAGCAGTACTTC	CASSLGLYEQYF	-	-	TRBV5-6	TRBJ2-7
TGTGCCAGCAGTTTATCGATCGCAGGGGTGGGCTATGGCTACACCTTC	CASSLSIAGVGYGYTF	-	few	TRBV27	TRBJ1-2
TGTGCCAGCAGCTTATGGTCTAGCGGGAGAGAGACCCAGTACTTC	CASSLWSSGRETQYF	TRBD2	few	TRBV7-9	TRBJ2-5
TGTGCCAGCAGTCCCTATCATAATCAGCCCCAGCATTTT	CASSPYHNQPQHF	-	few	TRBV6-6	TRBJ1-5
TGTGCCAGCAGTTTAATCCAGGCTGTTAGCAATCAGCCCCAGCATTTT	CASSLIQAVSNQPQHF	-	-	TRBV28	TRBJ1-5
TGTGCCAGCTCACCCGCGACAGGCGGCGAGCAGTACTTC	CASSPATGGEQYF	-	-	TRBV18	TRBJ2-7
TGCGCCAGCAGCCGGACAGGGATCCCGGTCGGAACTGAAGCTTTCTTT	CASSRTGIPVGTEAFF	TRBD1	-	TRBV10-2	TRBJ1-1
TGTGCCAGCAGCCAGGGGACAGCGGTAGGGGACGAGCAGTACTTC	CASSQGTAVGDEQYF	TRBD1	-	TRBV14	TRBJ2-7
TGTGCCAGCAGCCAAGGACAGGGGGCCACAGATACGCAGTATTTT	CASSQGQGATDTQYF	TRBD1	medium-sized	TRBV4-2	TRBJ2-3
TGTGCCAGCTCACCGCAGGGGGATGCGGCGCCCTACGAGCAGTACTTC	CASSPQGDAAPYEQYF	TRBD1	-	TRBV18	TRBJ2-7
TGTGCCAGCAGCTTCGGGGGGCCGAGAGATGAGCAGTTCTTC	CASSFGGPRDEQFF	-	-	TRBV13	TRBJ2-1
TGTGCCACCAGCAGAGTGTCGGGCGAGCAGTACTTC	CATSRVSGEQYF	-	once	TRBV15	TRBJ2-7
TGTGCCTGGAGCCTCTGGGGCCAGTCTGAAGCTTTCTTT	CAWSLWGQSEAFF	-	-	TRBV30	TRBJ1-1
TGTGCCAGCAGCTTGGGATTCTCCCGAGACAGGCAAGAGACCCAGTACTTC	CASSLGFSRDRQETQYF	-	-	TRBV5-4	TRBJ2-5
TGTGCCAGCCGAACCCGGGAAGGAGAGACCCAGTACTTC	CASRTREGETQYF	-	once	TRBV18	TRBJ2-5